This T cell receptor beta chain derives from a study of blood T cell repertoires in COVID-19. Looking at the study overall: From T cells, B-cell-depleted T cells, or PBMCs came the material, which was cDNA or gDNA.

This CDR3 spans 14 amino acids. The ends were cut back, 5 bases at V and 2 bases at J, with 13 bases in the middle. Germline CDR1 SGHRS, CDR2 YFSETQ. This clone was observed a single time. Clones were read by immunoSEQ multiplex PCR, and TCRdb kept only the in-frame ones, dropping some. Of about 410,000 clones in the sample, 85% to 90% are singletons; the top ten hold about 1.7%. This TCR was sampled from a woman aged 25 to 39 who had recovered from COVID-19. This rearrangement joins TRBV5-1 to TRBJ2-5; D not resolved. Source material: PBMCs or T cells enriched from blood (not recorded which). DNA of the CDR3: TGCGCCAGCAGTTTTTTCGGAGCACAAGAGACCCAGTACTTC. It is translated as CASSFFGAQETQYF.